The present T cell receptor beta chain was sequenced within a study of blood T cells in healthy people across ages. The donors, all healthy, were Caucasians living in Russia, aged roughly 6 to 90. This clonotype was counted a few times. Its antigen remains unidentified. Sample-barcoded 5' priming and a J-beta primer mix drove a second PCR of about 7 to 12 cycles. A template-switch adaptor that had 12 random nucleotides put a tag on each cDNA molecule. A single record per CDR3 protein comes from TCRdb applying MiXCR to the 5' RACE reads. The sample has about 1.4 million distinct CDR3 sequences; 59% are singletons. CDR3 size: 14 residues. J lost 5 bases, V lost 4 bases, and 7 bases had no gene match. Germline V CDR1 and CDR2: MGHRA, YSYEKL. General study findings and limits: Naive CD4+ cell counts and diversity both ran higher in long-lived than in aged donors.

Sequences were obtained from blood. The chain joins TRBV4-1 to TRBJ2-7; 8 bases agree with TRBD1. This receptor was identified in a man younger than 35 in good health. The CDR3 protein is CASSPGQGGDEQYF. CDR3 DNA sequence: TGCGCCAGCAGCCCAGGACAGGGTGGGGACGAGCAGTACTTC.